The next 2 T cell receptor beta chains were all read from a single sample in a study of blood T cell repertoires in COVID-19. Repertoires were generated with immunoSEQ multiplex PCR, while TCRdb's copy carries only in-frame clones and drops some. The top ten hold approximately 4.4% of the sample, which has fewer than 200,000 clones, over 80% seen once. Sample: PBMCs or T cells enriched from blood (not recorded which). The receptors derive from a woman in her forties or fifties who had recovered from COVID-19.

Written as DNA, the CDR3 is TGTGCCAGCAGGGAGTTCGGACAGGGGGTGGATGGCTACACCTTC. The encoded protein is CASREFGQGVDGYTF. The V gene is TRBV2, the J gene TRBJ1-2; 10 bases are shared with TRBD1. The CDR3 is 15 amino acids. Germline assignment: CDR1 SNHLY and CDR2 FYNNEI. J lost 6 bases, V lost 6 bases, and 10 bases had no gene match.

The chain links TRBV11-3 to TRBJ1-1; 8 bases fit TRBD1. CDR1 and CDR2 (germline): SGHNT, YENEEA. This CDR3 is 14 amino acids long. With 5 bases clipped from V and 0 bases from J, the junction kept 2 bases outside the gene matches. The CDR3 DNA is TGTGCCAGCAGCCAGGGACAGGTGAACACTGAAGCTTTCTTT. As protein: CASSQGQVNTEAFF. Full variable domain (rest looked up from reference TRBV11-3 and TRBJ1-1): EAGVVQSPRYKIIEKKQPVAFWCNPISGHNTLYWYLQNLGQGPELLIRYENEEAVDDSQLPKDRFSAERLKGVDSTLKIQPAELGDSAVYLCASSQGQVNTEAFFGQGTRLTVV.